The 15 T cell receptor beta chains listed next were all sequenced from one sample in a study of beta chain features in type 1 diabetes. Since all of the isolated RNA was reverse transcribed, expressed TCRB transcripts were what got sequenced. Assay used: immunoSEQ multiplex PCR; TCRdb lists only in-frame clones, some missing. The repertoire holds 500,000 to 700,000 clones, with 15% to 18% as singletons. Input material: naive CD4+ T cells from blood. Receptor source: a man aged 18 to 30 in good health.

The chain has TRBV5-6 and TRBJ2-1; D is ambiguous. The V and J ends lost 1 base and 12 bases respectively, with 11 bases between them. Germline V gene data show CDR1 as SGHDT and CDR2 as YYEEEE. There are 12 residues in the CDR3. The CDR3 loop is CASSLTALGQFF. The CDR3 nucleotides read TGTGCCAGCAGCTTGACCGCTTTGGGGCAGTTCTTC.

The table lists this clone with a few counts. The V and J genes are TRBV5-1 and TRBJ1-2; no reliable D call. Germline values: CDR1 SGHRS, CDR2 YFSETQ. This CDR3 has 13 residues. Trimming took off 2 bases at V and 1 base at J, with 6 bases between the two ends. The CDR3 loop reads CASSFANNYGYTF. CDR3 in DNA: TGCGCCAGCAGCTTTGCCAATAACTATGGCTACACCTTC.

This clone has more than one count but fewer than ten. The V call is TRBV29-1, the J call TRBJ2-3, with 7 bases lining up with TRBD2. The V segment lost 0 bases and the J segment 8 bases; nucleotides outside the gene matches: 8. Germline CDR1 SQVTM, CDR2 ANQGSEA. The CDR3 is 14 amino acids. For the CDR3, the DNA is TGCAGCGTTGAAGACCTTCGGGGGGAGGTTACGCAGTATTTT. It encodes CSVEDLRGEVTQYF.

This clone was counted between two and nine times. The J gene is TRBJ2-1, the V gene TRBV25-1; D perhaps matches TRBD1 (6 bases). From germline, CDR1 is MGHDK and CDR2 SYGVNS. This CDR3 comprises 15 residues. V was pared by 1 base and J by 6 bases, with 13 bases between. Written as DNA, the CDR3 is TGTGCCAGCAGTGAATCTGACAGGCGAGCCAATGAGCAGTTCTTC. Protein: CASSESDRRANEQFF. Drawing the rest from reference TRBV25-1 and TRBJ2-1, the complete variable domain is EADIYQTPRYLVIGTGKKITLECSQTMGHDKMYWYQQDPGMELHLIHYSYGVNSTEKGDLSSESTVSRIRTEHFPLTLESARPSHTSQYLCASSESDRRANEQFFGPGTRLTVL.

This clone turned up a few times. This chain uses TRBV14 with TRBJ1-2; no firm D call. The V gene's germline CDR1 is SGHDN and CDR2 FVKESK. Trimming stripped 0 bases from V and 4 bases from J, with 12 bases between. This CDR3 region has 15 residues. Here the CDR3 DNA reads TGTGCCAGCAGCCAAGATCCCACAGAAATCTATGGCTACACCTTC. Protein: CASSQDPTEIYGYTF.

This clone was found a few times. The V call is TRBV6-6, the J call TRBJ2-7; D might be TRBD2 (7 bases). Trimming shortened V by 2 bases and J by 3 bases, and 14 bases separated the two germline ends. The CDR3 is 15 amino acids. Germline loops: CDR1 MNHNY, CDR2 SVGAGI (reference sequence). CDR3 nucleotide sequence: TGTGCCAGCAGTTACATTCGCGGGGGCTACTACGAGCAGTACTTC. As protein: CASSYIRGGYYEQYF.

This clone was detected only a few times. Other DNA sequences in the same sample also yield this CDR3. V and J are TRBV5-1 and TRBJ1-2; 7 nucleotides match TRBD1. V lost 3 bases to trimming and J lost 0 bases; unmatched junction nucleotides: 5. Germline CDR1 and CDR2: SGHRS and YFSETQ. This CDR3 has 15 residues. CDR3 amino acids: CASSSTGEANYGYTF. Here the CDR3 DNA reads TGCGCCAGCAGCTCTACAGGGGAGGCTAACTATGGCTACACCTTC.

This clone was counted a few times. This chain connects TRBV7-8 to TRBJ1-3; 7 bases fit TRBD1. Looked up from germline, CDR1 is SGHVS and CDR2 is FQNEAQ. The CDR3 loop spans 16 amino acids. V gave up 3 bases and J gave up 0 bases; unmatched junction bases: 5. CDR3 loop: CASSFHGTASGNTIYF. In DNA, the CDR3 is TGTGCCAGCAGCTTTCACGGGACAGCCTCTGGAAACACCATATATTTT.

The gene calls are TRBV7-3 and TRBJ1-1; no reliable D call. The CDR3 sequence is 13 residues long. Germline V CDR1 and CDR2: SGHTA, FQGTGA. Deletions cut 3 bases from V and 3 bases from J, with 8 bases between. As DNA, the CDR3 is TGTGCCAGCAGCTTTGGGTTAGACACTGAAGCTTTCTTT. Its protein product is CASSFGLDTEAFF.

The rearrangement uses TRBV28 and TRBJ2-7; D gene unclear. CDR1 and CDR2 from the germline V gene are MDHEN and SYDVKM. The CDR3 contains 16 residues. Trimming took off 6 bases at V and 0 bases at J, with 18 bases between the two ends. The CDR3 is CASSELPGSSSYEQYF. In DNA, the CDR3 is TGTGCCAGCAGCGAACTACCCGGATCCAGCTCCTACGAGCAGTACTTC.

This clone was picked up a small number of times. The chain combines TRBV5-1 with TRBJ1-1; D uncertain. The germline CDR1 and CDR2 sequences are SGHRS and YFSETQ. V lost 3 bases and J lost 11, with 14 bases in between. The CDR3 has 12 amino acids. The CDR3 here is CASSSYDRRAFF. In DNA, the CDR3 is TGCGCCAGCAGCTCTTATGATAGGAGGGCTTTCTTT.

This clone was seen only a few times. The CDR3 loop reads CASSLGDSINEKLFF. DNA of the CDR3: TGTGCCAGCAGCTTAGGGGACAGTATTAATGAAAAACTGTTTTTT. The chain couples TRBV7-2 to TRBJ1-4, with 7 bases aligning to TRBD1. CDR1 and CDR2 (germline): SGHTA, FQGNSA. Losses at the gene ends were 1 base for V and 4 bases for J; bases not matched to a gene: 3. This CDR3 has 15 amino acids.

The genes are TRBV14 and TRBJ1-1, with D unresolved. Looked up from germline, CDR1 is SGHDN and CDR2 is FVKESK. V dropped 1 base and J dropped 1 base, with 10 bases sitting between them. This CDR3 is built from 15 residues. CDR3 in DNA: TGTGCCAGCAGCCAAGTCCCCGCGAAGAACACTGAAGCTTTCTTT. It yields the protein CASSQVPAKNTEAFF.

This clone was seen only once. This CDR3 reads CASSLRPGQGATFRSYEQYF. Here the CDR3 DNA reads TGTGCCAGTAGTCTCCGGCCCGGACAGGGGGCCACCTTTCGTTCCTACGAGCAGTACTTC. J is TRBJ2-7 and V is TRBV19; 11 bases line up with TRBD1. Germline V gene sequence: CDR1 LNHDA, CDR2 SQIVND (reference sequence). The CDR3 has 20 residues. After removal of 5 bases from V and 1 base from J, the junction contained 19 bases not matched to a gene.

This rearrangement joins TRBV5-6 to TRBJ1-1, with 7 bases identical to TRBD1. Unmatched junction bases numbered 9, after V lost 4 bases and J lost 0 bases. Germline V gives CDR1 SGHDT, CDR2 YYEEEE. The CDR3 contains 16 residues. The DNA of the CDR3 is TGTGCCAGCAGCACGACAGGGTATGGAGTGAACACTGAAGCTTTCTTT. This translates into CASSTTGYGVNTEAFF.